What follows describes a single TCR beta chain. Its recognized antigen is unknown. Per-nucleotide qualities are absent, and no much larger clonotype sits a single base away. The data belong to a study of patients and donors after allogeneic stem cell transplantation (dated by TCRdb to 2019 to 2021). Library method: RT-PCR. Sequencing was performed on a NextSeq 550. The public reads were reprocessed in TCRdb via fastp at Q25 and MiXCR, keeping in-frame beta chains. Entries that share a CDR3 protein sequence are merged under the most common genes and DNA. The sample includes 400,000 to 450,000 distinct CDR3 sequences, with 15% to 20% observed a single time. The ten largest make up less than 9.5% of the sample. The CDR3 spans 16 residues, from the cysteine through the phenylalanine. Here the CDR3 DNA is all that survives: 48 bases in frame from base 1. Looking up the germline V gene (reference sequence) yields CDR1 DFQATT and CDR2 SNEGSKA. Ends trimmed: V by 4 bases, J by 2 bases; bases unmatched to a gene: 8.

The receptor's source is a human donor who was either an allogeneic HSCT recipient or a stem cell or donor lymphocyte infusion donor (not recorded which). It is not recorded whose cells these are; they may come from a transplant donor. The source material was blood, either unsorted or a sorted T cell fraction (not recorded which). The chain couples TRBV20-1 to TRBJ2-7, and 13 junction bases match TRBD2. The CDR3 protein sequence reads: CSAKGTSGRAPYEQYF. The DNA sequence is as follows: TGCAGTGCTAAGGGTACTAGCGGGAGGGCCCCCTACGAGCAGTACTTC.